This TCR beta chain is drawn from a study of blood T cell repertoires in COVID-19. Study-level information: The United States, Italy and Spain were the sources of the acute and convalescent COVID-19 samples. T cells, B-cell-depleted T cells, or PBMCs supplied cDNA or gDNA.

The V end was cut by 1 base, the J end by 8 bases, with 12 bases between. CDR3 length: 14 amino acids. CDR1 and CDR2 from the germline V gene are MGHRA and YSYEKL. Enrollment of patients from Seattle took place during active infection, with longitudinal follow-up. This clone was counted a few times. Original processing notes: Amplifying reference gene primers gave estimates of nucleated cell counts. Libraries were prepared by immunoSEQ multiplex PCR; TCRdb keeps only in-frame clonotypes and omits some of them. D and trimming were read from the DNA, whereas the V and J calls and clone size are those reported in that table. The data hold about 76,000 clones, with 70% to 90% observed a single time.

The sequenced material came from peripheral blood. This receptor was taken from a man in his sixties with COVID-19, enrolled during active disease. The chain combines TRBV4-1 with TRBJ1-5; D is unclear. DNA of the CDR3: TGCGCCAGCAGCCAAGTCCTGGAGGAGAAGCCCCAGCATTTT. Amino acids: CASSQVLEEKPQHF.